The TCR beta chain under discussion was sequenced for a study of graft-versus-host responses after intestinal transplantation. The overall study: The whole recipient group had anti-thymocyte globulin induction followed by tacrolimus and steroids for around 3 years.

TCRdb's copy holds only in-frame clones and misses some; the assay was immunoSEQ multiplex PCR. The sample includes roughly 13,000 clones, roughly 80% of them seen just once. V lost 0 bases to trimming and J lost 0 bases, with 17 bases between them. The CDR3 is 18 amino acids. Germline loops: CDR1 SGHRS, CDR2 YFSETQ. As for this clone: Antigen unknown.

Study-level findings and limits: Recipient marrow contained GvH clones, some of which appeared first in ileum or blood. Some patients had graft-donor T cell macrochimerism. In their allografts, the ratios of graft-versus-host to host-versus-graft T cell clones were high. Early post-transplant HvG declines were associated with peak circulating GvH clone levels.

Sample: PBMCs, taken 306 days after intestinal transplant. The rearrangement joins TRBV5-1 to TRBJ2-3; D might be TRBD1 (6 bases). The sequence derives from a human patient who received an intestinal transplant, so some T cells may come from the graft donor. CDR3: CASSLEWDTEPSTDTQYF. Here the CDR3 DNA reads TGCGCCAGCAGCTTGGAATGGGACACGGAACCGAGCACAGATACGCAGTATTTT.